This TCR beta chain was profiled in a study of control samples from healthy donors and cancer patients (dated by TCRdb to about 2020). Concerning this clone: Its recognized antigen is unknown. Base qualities are not provided; no much larger clone lies one nucleotide away.

The library was obtained by the immunoSEQ multiplex PCR assay. The immuneACCESS repertoire file appears here via TCRdb, limited to in-frame rearrangements. These files lack a portion of the clones; in checked studies, under half of the deficit traces to unresolved V genes, and the cause of the others is not known. Within this sample are some 160,000 clones, with 85% to 95% of them counted one time only. Jointly, the top ten make up 7.5% to 8.5% of the sample. Relative to germline, V is 4 bases shorter and J is 5 bases shorter, with 9 bases between their ends. The CDR3 contains 13 residues, cysteine and phenylalanine counted. Of the read, only the CDR3 DNA is kept; its 39 bases are in frame from base 1. The germline V gene provides CDR1 LGHNT and CDR2 FRNRAP.

The sequenced sample was blood. This sequence was found in a woman between 40 and 55 years old in good health. The chain couples TRBV12-5 to TRBJ1-3; TRBD1 is perhaps the D gene, given 5 matching bases. At the DNA level, the sequence is TGTGCTAGTGGTTCGGGGCAGAGAAACACCATATATTTT. Its product reads: CASGSGQRNTIYF.